The entry that follows covers one T cell receptor (beta chain) sequence. This table comes from immunoSEQ multiplex PCR, and its TCRdb copy is limited to in-frame clones, with some not included. The sample holds a few hundred thousand clones, over 85% seen once. Categorization into cohorts depended on clinical history that participants reported. Cohort 3 donors counted as recovered after two negative PCRs, clearance, or resolved symptoms. This entry comes from a study of blood T cell repertoires in COVID-19. Study-level background: From T cells, B-cell-depleted T cells, or PBMCs came the material, which was cDNA or gDNA.

The CDR3 is 18 residues long. Deletions cut 3 bases from V and 2 bases from J, with 23 bases between. In germline, CDR1 is MGHRA, CDR2 YSYEKL. The rearrangement links TRBV4-1 to TRBJ2-7, with a weak D call TRBD2 (6 bases). This TCR came from a woman aged 25 to 39 who had recovered from COVID-19. Sequencing input: PBMCs or T cells enriched from blood (not recorded which). CDR3 residues: CASSQYRADGSTTYEQYF. The DNA for the CDR3 is TGCGCCAGCAGCCAGTATCGGGCGGACGGGAGTACAACCTACGAGCAGTACTTC.